Listed below are T cell receptor beta chains from one sample, sequenced in a study of cytomegalovirus exposure and HLA in healthy donors. Clones were sequenced by immunoSEQ multiplex PCR, and TCRdb holds only the in-frame ones, with some missing. The sample consists of 95,000 to 100,000 clones, 75% of them appearing once. Sequenced: PBMCs. The source of these receptors is a man aged 50-59 years in good health and CMV-seronegative. Both conserved end residues are part of each CDR3. A D gene is named only where the DNA matches it firmly. Clone size is not always given. Where it is, it says once, few, many or a class for expanded clones.

v_gene: TRBV6-6
j_gene: TRBJ1-1
d_gene: NA
abundance: few
CDR3aa: CASSEGRRFEAFF
CDR3nt: TGTGCCAGCAGTGAGGGCCGGCGATTTGAAGCTTTCTTT

v_gene: TRBV6-5
j_gene: TRBJ1-2
d_gene: TRBD1
abundance: few
CDR3aa: CASSVGQGFSSGYTF
CDR3nt: TGTGCCAGTTCGGTGGGACAGGGGTTTTCCTCTGGCTACACCTTC

v_gene: TRBV7-9
j_gene: TRBJ1-1
d_gene: NA
abundance: NA
CDR3aa: CASRIGGGTEAFF
CDR3nt: TGTGCCAGCAGAATTGGAGGAGGCACTGAAGCTTTCTTT

v_gene: TRBV5-1
j_gene: TRBJ2-4
d_gene: TRBD1
abundance: NA
CDR3aa: CASSPGTGTNIQYF
CDR3nt: TGCGCCAGCAGCCCAGGGACAGGGACAAACATTCAGTACTTC

v_gene: TRBV28
j_gene: TRBJ1-1
d_gene: NA
abundance: few
CDR3aa: CASTLGGRTEAFF
CDR3nt: TGTGCCAGCACCCTCGGGGGGAGGACTGAAGCTTTCTTT

v_gene: TRBV2
j_gene: TRBJ2-2
d_gene: TRBD2
abundance: NA
CDR3aa: CASRKRGNTGELFF
CDR3nt: TGTGCCAGCAGGAAGCGGGGGAACACCGGGGAGCTGTTTTTT

v_gene: TRBV19
j_gene: TRBJ1-5
d_gene: NA
abundance: NA
CDR3aa: CASSYSNQPQHF
CDR3nt: TGTGCCAGTAGTTATAGCAATCAGCCCCAGCATTTT

v_gene: TRBV7-9
j_gene: TRBJ2-2
d_gene: TRBD1
abundance: NA
CDR3aa: CSSLRLAGTGHTGELFF
CDR3nt: TGTTCCAGCCTTAGACTTGCCGGGACAGGGCACACCGGGGAGCTGTTTTTT

v_gene: TRBV19
j_gene: TRBJ2-7
d_gene: NA
abundance: NA
CDR3aa: CASSIGASTAYEQYF
CDR3nt: TGTGCCAGTAGTATTGGGGCTAGTACCGCCTACGAGCAGTACTTC

v_gene: TRBV28
j_gene: TRBJ1-1
d_gene: TRBD1
abundance: NA
CDR3aa: CASSPSTGGSEAFF
CDR3nt: TGTGCCAGCAGTCCCTCGACAGGGGGCTCTGAAGCTTTCTTT

v_gene: TRBV20-1
j_gene: TRBJ1-1
d_gene: NA
abundance: NA
CDR3aa: CSPSGGLTFF
CDR3nt: TGCAGCCCTTCCGGGGGTTTGACTTTCTTT

v_gene: TRBV6-1
j_gene: TRBJ1-5
d_gene: NA
abundance: medium-sized
CDR3aa: CASSEGAISGQPQHF
CDR3nt: TGTGCCAGCAGTGAAGGGGCAATTAGTGGGCAGCCCCAGCATTTT

v_gene: TRBV5-6
j_gene: TRBJ2-5
d_gene: NA
abundance: NA
CDR3aa: CASSFNFQETQYF
CDR3nt: TGTGCCAGCAGCTTCAACTTCCAAGAGACCCAGTACTTC

v_gene: TRBV2
j_gene: TRBJ1-5
d_gene: NA
abundance: NA
CDR3aa: CASSGGGGRNQPQHF
CDR3nt: TGTGCCAGCAGTGGGGGAGGGGGGCGCAATCAGCCCCAGCATTTT

v_gene: TRBV6-6
j_gene: TRBJ2-1
d_gene: NA
abundance: once
CDR3aa: CASGATYNEQFF
CDR3nt: TGTGCCAGCGGGGCAACTTACAATGAGCAGTTCTTC

v_gene: TRBV19
j_gene: TRBJ2-6
d_gene: TRBD1
abundance: NA
CDR3aa: CASSVRGSGANVLTF
CDR3nt: TGTGCCAGTAGCGTCAGGGGGTCCGGGGCCAACGTCCTGACTTTC

v_gene: TRBV28
j_gene: TRBJ1-4
d_gene: TRBD1
abundance: NA
CDR3aa: CASSRPGQANEKLFF
CDR3nt: TGTGCCAGCAGTAGACCGGGACAGGCTAATGAAAAACTGTTTTTT

v_gene: TRBV4-3
j_gene: TRBJ1-2
d_gene: TRBD1
abundance: medium-sized
CDR3aa: CASSPTFHGQGYGYTF
CDR3nt: TGCGCCAGCAGCCCTACCTTCCACGGACAGGGTTATGGCTACACCTTC

v_gene: TRBV28
j_gene: TRBJ2-7
d_gene: TRBD2
abundance: NA
CDR3aa: CASSSRGAGAYYEQYF
CDR3nt: TGTGCCAGCAGTTCCCGGGGAGCGGGGGCCTACTACGAGCAGTACTTC

v_gene: TRBV7-9
j_gene: TRBJ1-3
d_gene: NA
abundance: NA
CDR3aa: CASSIFQGTGNTIYF
CDR3nt: TGTGCCAGCAGCATCTTTCAGGGTACTGGAAACACCATATATTTT

v_gene: TRBV6-6
j_gene: TRBJ1-4
d_gene: NA
abundance: NA
CDR3aa: CASSYTGTNEKLFF
CDR3nt: TGTGCCAGCAGTTACACGGGTACTAATGAAAAACTGTTTTTT

v_gene: TRBV4-1
j_gene: TRBJ2-1
d_gene: NA
abundance: NA
CDR3aa: CASSQPDYYNEQFF
CDR3nt: TGCGCCAGCAGCCAACCTGACTACTACAATGAGCAGTTCTTC

v_gene: TRBV28
j_gene: TRBJ2-7
d_gene: TRBD1
abundance: once
CDR3aa: CASSSGTVSSYEQYF
CDR3nt: TGTGCCAGCAGTTCAGGGACAGTAAGCTCCTACGAGCAGTACTTC

v_gene: TRBV6-5
j_gene: TRBJ1-3
d_gene: NA
abundance: NA
CDR3aa: CASSYSPGGTGNTIYF
CDR3nt: TGTGCCAGCAGTTACTCGCCCGGAGGGACTGGAAACACCATATATTTT

v_gene: TRBV7-9
j_gene: TRBJ2-1
d_gene: NA
abundance: NA
CDR3aa: CASSTAYGGGANEQFF
CDR3nt: TGTGCCAGCAGCACAGCATATGGTGGTGGGGCGAATGAGCAGTTCTTC

v_gene: TRBV15
j_gene: TRBJ1-3
d_gene: NA
abundance: NA
CDR3aa: CATSQVGGARNTIYF
CDR3nt: TGTGCCACCAGCCAGGTTGGGGGGGCCAGAAACACCATATATTTT

v_gene: TRBV12-2
j_gene: TRBJ2-7
d_gene: NA
abundance: NA
CDR3aa: CASRCRTSGLYEQYF
CDR3nt: TGTGCAAGTCGCTGCCGGACTAGCGGTCTCTACGAGCAGTACTTC

v_gene: TRBV7-3
j_gene: TRBJ2-7
d_gene: NA
abundance: medium-sized
CDR3aa: CASRLPQGTYEQYF
CDR3nt: TGTGCCAGCAGGCTTCCTCAGGGTACCTACGAGCAGTACTTC

v_gene: TRBV6-6
j_gene: TRBJ2-5
d_gene: TRBD2
abundance: NA
CDR3aa: CASSSPSGGVLETQYF
CDR3nt: TGTGCCAGCAGTTCCCCAAGCGGGGGGGTACTAGAGACCCAGTACTTC

v_gene: TRBV28
j_gene: TRBJ2-7
d_gene: TRBD2
abundance: NA
CDR3aa: CASTFLAGAEQYF
CDR3nt: TGTGCCAGCACCTTTCTGGCGGGAGCCGAGCAGTACTTC

v_gene: TRBV25-1
j_gene: TRBJ2-1
d_gene: NA
abundance: NA
CDR3aa: CASSVGQINEQFF
CDR3nt: TGTGCCAGCAGTGTAGGACAGATCAATGAGCAGTTCTTC

v_gene: TRBV6-6
j_gene: TRBJ1-1
d_gene: NA
abundance: NA
CDR3aa: CASSRLETEAFF
CDR3nt: TGTGCCAGCAGTCGACTGGAGACTGAAGCTTTCTTT

v_gene: TRBV2
j_gene: TRBJ2-5
d_gene: TRBD2
abundance: NA
CDR3aa: CASSAFLGGSETQYF
CDR3nt: TGTGCCAGCAGCGCCTTCCTGGGAGGGTCAGAGACCCAGTACTTC

v_gene: TRBV6-5
j_gene: TRBJ1-2
d_gene: TRBD1
abundance: NA
CDR3aa: CASSYSRGQTYGYTF
CDR3nt: TGTGCCAGCAGTTACTCGAGGGGACAGACCTATGGCTACACCTTC

v_gene: TRBV6-6
j_gene: TRBJ2-5
d_gene: TRBD1
abundance: NA
CDR3aa: CASSSRGGAETQYF
CDR3nt: TGTGCCAGCAGTTCAAGAGGGGGCGCGGAGACCCAGTACTTC

v_gene: TRBV7-2
j_gene: TRBJ2-1
d_gene: TRBD2
abundance: NA
CDR3aa: CASSLEGGRGDEQFF
CDR3nt: TGTGCCAGCAGCTTAGAGGGCGGGAGGGGGGATGAGCAGTTCTTC

v_gene: TRBV5-4
j_gene: TRBJ2-1
d_gene: TRBD2
abundance: few
CDR3aa: CASSPTSGEYNEQFF
CDR3nt: TGTGCCAGCAGCCCGACTAGCGGGGAGTACAATGAGCAGTTCTTC

v_gene: TRBV29-1
j_gene: TRBJ1-2
d_gene: NA
abundance: NA
CDR3aa: CSDERGNGYTF
CDR3nt: TGCAGCGATGAACGGGGAAATGGCTACACCTTC

v_gene: TRBV10-3
j_gene: TRBJ2-1
d_gene: NA
abundance: NA
CDR3aa: CAISGQAWGEQFF
CDR3nt: TGTGCCATCAGTGGACAGGCTTGGGGTGAGCAGTTCTTC

v_gene: TRBV9
j_gene: TRBJ2-1
d_gene: TRBD2
abundance: NA
CDR3aa: CASSVDPSGRSLGNEQFF
CDR3nt: TGTGCCAGCAGCGTAGACCCTAGCGGGAGGAGCCTTGGAAATGAGCAGTTCTTC

v_gene: TRBV30
j_gene: TRBJ1-2
d_gene: NA
abundance: few
CDR3aa: CAWSEGDYGYTF
CDR3nt: TGTGCCTGGAGTGAAGGGGACTATGGCTACACCTTC

v_gene: TRBV4-2
j_gene: TRBJ2-1
d_gene: TRBD2
abundance: NA
CDR3aa: CASSQEGLAAYNEQFF
CDR3nt: TGTGCCAGCAGCCAAGAGGGACTAGCGGCCTACAATGAGCAGTTCTTC